This T cell receptor beta chain is from a study of shared clonotypes between healthy human individuals. Germline V gene lookup returns CDR1 MNHNS and CDR2 SASEGT. The CDR3 length is 13 residues. V was pared by 3 bases and J by 6 bases, with 11 bases between. The repertoire was sequenced with immunoSEQ multiplex PCR; TCRdb's copy has only in-frame clones and lacks some. The profile covers some 2,100,000 clones, with approximately 94% appearing a single time and 0.13% taken by the ten largest. The specimen was naive CD4+ T cells sorted from blood. Subset noted: CD45RA+ positively selected. The sequence derives from a man aged 18 to 35 in good health. This chain links TRBV6-1 with TRBJ1-2; possible D gene TRBD1, 5 bases. The CDR3 spells CASSEQGVDGYTF. The CDR3 DNA is TGTGCCAGCAGTGAGCAGGGTGTTGATGGCTACACCTTC.